Below, one T cell receptor beta chain is given with its context. This sample is drawn from a study of T cell changes during pregnancy in multiple sclerosis. This CDR3 has 15 amino acids. Germline V gene data show CDR1 as ENHRY and CDR2 as SYGVKD. Trimming shortened V by 6 bases and J by 2 bases, and 16 bases separated the two germline ends. The assay was immunoSEQ multiplex PCR, and TCRdb's table has in-frame clones only and misses some. The sample holds 35,000 to 45,000 clones, 85% to 90% seen once. Source: CD4+ T cells from peripheral blood mononuclear cells, taken in the first trimester of pregnancy. J is TRBJ1-1 and V is TRBV10-3; D perhaps matches TRBD1 (6 bases). The sequence was obtained from a female donor with multiple sclerosis, enrolled in a pregnancy study. This CDR3 reads CAIRPNRAGNTEAFF. The CDR3 nucleotides are TGTGCCATCAGGCCTAACAGGGCCGGTAACACTGAAGCTTTCTTT.